The sequence of this T cell receptor beta chain was determined in a study of CXCR3-negative and CXCR3-positive naive CD8 T cells. Study-wide results and caveats: After cryopreservation, CXCR3 expression dropped partially; most assays used fresh PBMCs. Diversity proved comparably high across both naive subsets and much lower in memory CD8+ cells. Memory cells differed in TRBV-TRBJ usage, but naive CXCR3-negative and CXCR3-positive cells had similar usage. The naive subsets expressed comparable surface CD5, and the authors inferred TCR strength from TRB CDR3 properties.

In preparing the TRB cDNA libraries, 5' RACE with UMI labels was used. TCRdb processed the 5' RACE reads again and assigns one entry to each CDR3 protein, with no DNA. In total, the table holds roughly 40,000 distinct CDR3 sequences. This CDR3 spans 13 amino acids. Germline CDR1 and CDR2: SGHRS and YFSETQ. To note about this clonotype: The antigen is not known.

Source material: memory CD8+ T cells from blood. This rearrangement joins TRBV5-1 to TRBJ1-1. The receptor was isolated from a human donor in good health. Some clones in this sample may be carry-over from other donors' samples. Here the CDR3 reads CASSLAVPAQAFF.